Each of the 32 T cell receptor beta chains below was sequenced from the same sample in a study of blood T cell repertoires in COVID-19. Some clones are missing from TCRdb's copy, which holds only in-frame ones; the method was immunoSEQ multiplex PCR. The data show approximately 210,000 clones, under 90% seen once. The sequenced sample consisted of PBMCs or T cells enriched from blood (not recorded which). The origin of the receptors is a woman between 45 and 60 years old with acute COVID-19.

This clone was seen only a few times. The CDR3 nucleotides read TGTGCCAGCTCACCATATAAGACAGGGAACACTGAAGCTTTCTTT. Residues: CASSPYKTGNTEAFF. The V and J genes are TRBV18 and TRBJ1-1; the D gene is possibly TRBD1 (6 bases). Germline V lookup: CDR1 KGHSH, CDR2 LQKENI. The CDR3 has 15 amino acids. Trimming removed 2 bases from V and 1 base from J, with 11 bases in between.

The CDR3: CASRIITSGGYEQYF. DNA for the CDR3: TGTGCCAGCAGGATCATCACGTCAGGGGGATACGAGCAGTACTTC. This chain joins TRBV28 and TRBJ2-7, with 7 bases fitting TRBD1. The junction had 12 bases not matched to a gene; V was cut back by 6 bases and J by 4 bases. This CDR3 spans 15 amino acids. Germline assignment: CDR1 MDHEN and CDR2 SYDVKM.

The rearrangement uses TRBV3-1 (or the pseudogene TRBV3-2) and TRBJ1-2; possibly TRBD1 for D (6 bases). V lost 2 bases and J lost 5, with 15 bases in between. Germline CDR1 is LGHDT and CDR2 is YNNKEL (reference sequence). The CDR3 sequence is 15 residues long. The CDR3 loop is CASSQWTTGQYGYTF. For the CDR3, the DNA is TGTGCCAGCAGCCAATGGACGACAGGACAATATGGCTACACCTTC.

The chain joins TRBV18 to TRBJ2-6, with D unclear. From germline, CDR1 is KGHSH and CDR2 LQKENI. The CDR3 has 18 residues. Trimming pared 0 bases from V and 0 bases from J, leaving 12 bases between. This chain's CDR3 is CASSPPVSLSSGANVLTF. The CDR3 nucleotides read TGTGCCAGCTCACCACCGGTCAGTCTTTCCTCTGGGGCCAACGTCCTGACTTTC.

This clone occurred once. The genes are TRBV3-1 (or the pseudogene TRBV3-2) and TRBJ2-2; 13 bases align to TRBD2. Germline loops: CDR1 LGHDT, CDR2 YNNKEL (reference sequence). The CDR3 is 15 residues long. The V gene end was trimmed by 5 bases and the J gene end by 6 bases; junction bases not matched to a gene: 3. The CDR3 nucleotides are TGTGCCAGCAGCTCCGGGACTAGCGGGGCCGGGGAGCTGTTTTTT. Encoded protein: CASSSGTSGAGELFF.

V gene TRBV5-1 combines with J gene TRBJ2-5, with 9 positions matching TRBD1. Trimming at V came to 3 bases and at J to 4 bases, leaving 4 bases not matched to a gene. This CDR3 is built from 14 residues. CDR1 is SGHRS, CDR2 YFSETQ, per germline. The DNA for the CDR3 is TGCGCCAGCAGCTGGAGACAGGGGGGAGAGACCCAGTACTTC. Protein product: CASSWRQGGETQYF.

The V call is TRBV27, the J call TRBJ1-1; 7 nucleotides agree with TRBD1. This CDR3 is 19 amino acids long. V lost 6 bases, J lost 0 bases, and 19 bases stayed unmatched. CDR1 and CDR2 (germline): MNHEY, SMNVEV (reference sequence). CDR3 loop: CASRRQLFDDRVMNTEAFF. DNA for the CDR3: TGTGCCAGCAGGAGACAGTTGTTTGATGACAGGGTGATGAACACTGAAGCTTTCTTT.

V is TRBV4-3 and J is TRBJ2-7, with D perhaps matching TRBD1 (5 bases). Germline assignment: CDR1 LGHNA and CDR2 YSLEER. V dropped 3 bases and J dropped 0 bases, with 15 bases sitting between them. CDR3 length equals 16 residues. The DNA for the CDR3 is TGCGCCAGCAGCCAGGGGCCGGACACGAGCTCCTACGAGCAGTACTTC. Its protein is CASSQGPDTSSYEQYF.

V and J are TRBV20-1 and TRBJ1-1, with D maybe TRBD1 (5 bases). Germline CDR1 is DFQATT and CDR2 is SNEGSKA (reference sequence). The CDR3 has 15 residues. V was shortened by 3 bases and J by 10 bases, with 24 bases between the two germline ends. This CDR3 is CSASGPSTGIIGAFF. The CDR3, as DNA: TGCAGTGCTAGTGGGCCCTCCACAGGAATTATAGGAGCTTTCTTT.

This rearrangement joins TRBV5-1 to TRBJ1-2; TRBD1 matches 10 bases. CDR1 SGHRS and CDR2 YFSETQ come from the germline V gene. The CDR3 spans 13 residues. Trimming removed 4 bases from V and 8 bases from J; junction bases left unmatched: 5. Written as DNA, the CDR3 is TGCGCCAGCAGCACGGGACAGGGGATCGGCTACACCTTC. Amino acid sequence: CASSTGQGIGYTF.

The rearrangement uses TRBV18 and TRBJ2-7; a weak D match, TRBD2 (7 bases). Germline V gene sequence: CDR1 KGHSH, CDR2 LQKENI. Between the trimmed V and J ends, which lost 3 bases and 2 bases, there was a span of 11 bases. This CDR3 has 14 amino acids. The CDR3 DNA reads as TGTGCCAGCTCACCTCGCGGGGGCCCCTACGAGCAGTACTTC. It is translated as CASSPRGGPYEQYF.

The CDR3 here is CASSQDPGGLSGYTF. For the CDR3, the DNA is TGTGCCAGCAGCCAAGATCCAGGCGGGCTCTCTGGCTACACCTTC. The rearrangement joins TRBV3-1 (or the pseudogene TRBV3-2) to TRBJ1-2; D remains unclear. This CDR3 comprises 15 residues. CDR1 LGHDT and CDR2 YNNKEL come from the germline V gene (reference sequence). V lost 0 bases and J 7 bases, leaving 15 bases between the germline ends.

CDR3 nucleotide sequence: TGTGCCAGCAGAACAGATACAGGATGGGAGCTGTTTTTT. Its translation is CASRTDTGWELFF. The chain links TRBV2 to TRBJ2-2; maybe TRBD1 (5 bases). Trimming removed 6 bases at V and 9 bases at J, with 14 bases between. CDR3 length: 13 residues. Germline lookup yields CDR1 SNHLY and CDR2 FYNNEI.

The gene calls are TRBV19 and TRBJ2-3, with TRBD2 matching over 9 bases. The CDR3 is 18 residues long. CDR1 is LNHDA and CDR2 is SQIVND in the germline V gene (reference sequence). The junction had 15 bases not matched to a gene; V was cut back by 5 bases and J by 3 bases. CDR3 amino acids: CASSRGIAGALRTDTQYF. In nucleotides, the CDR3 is TGTGCCAGTAGTCGGGGGATAGCGGGGGCCCTCCGGACAGATACGCAGTATTTT.

The CDR3 sequence is CAISESPGQPQHF. As DNA, the CDR3 is TGTGCCATCAGTGAGTCTCCGGGGCAGCCCCAGCATTTT. The gene calls are TRBV10-3 and TRBJ1-5; no definite D call. Per germline, CDR1 ENHRY and CDR2 SYGVKD. Trimming pared 0 bases from V and 7 bases from J, leaving 7 bases between. The CDR3 spans 13 residues.

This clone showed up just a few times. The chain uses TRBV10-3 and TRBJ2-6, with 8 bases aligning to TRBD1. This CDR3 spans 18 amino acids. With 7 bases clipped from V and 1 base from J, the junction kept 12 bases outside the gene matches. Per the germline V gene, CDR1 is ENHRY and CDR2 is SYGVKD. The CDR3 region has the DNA TGTGCCATCAAGGGGTCCGGGACAGGCGCGTCTGGGGCCAACGTCCTGACTTTC. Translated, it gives CAIKGSGTGASGANVLTF.

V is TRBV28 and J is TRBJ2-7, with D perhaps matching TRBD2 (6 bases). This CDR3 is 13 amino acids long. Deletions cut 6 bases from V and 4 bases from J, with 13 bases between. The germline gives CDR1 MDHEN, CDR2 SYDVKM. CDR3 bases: TGTGCCAGCAGACGCGGGACGGTTTACGAGCAGTACTTC. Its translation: CASRRGTVYEQYF.

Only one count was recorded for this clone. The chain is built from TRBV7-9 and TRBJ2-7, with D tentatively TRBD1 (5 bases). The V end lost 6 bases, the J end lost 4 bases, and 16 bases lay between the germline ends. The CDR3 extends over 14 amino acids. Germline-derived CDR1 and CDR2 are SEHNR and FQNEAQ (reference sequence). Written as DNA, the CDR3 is TGTGCCAGCAGTTTAAGGGGTGTGGAGTACGAGCAGTACTTC. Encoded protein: CASSLRGVEYEQYF.

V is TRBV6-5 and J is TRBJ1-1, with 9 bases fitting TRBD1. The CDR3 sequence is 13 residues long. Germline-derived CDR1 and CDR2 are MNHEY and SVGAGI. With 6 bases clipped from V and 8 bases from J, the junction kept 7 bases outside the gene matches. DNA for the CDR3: TGTGCCAGCAGCACAGGGGGCGCTTGGGAAGCTTTCTTT. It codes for CASSTGGAWEAFF.

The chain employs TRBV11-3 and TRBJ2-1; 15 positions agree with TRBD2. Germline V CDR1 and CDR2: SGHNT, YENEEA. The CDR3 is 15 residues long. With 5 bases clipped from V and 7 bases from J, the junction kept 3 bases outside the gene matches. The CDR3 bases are TGTGCCAGCAGCCTGGGGACTAGCGGGAGGAATGAGCAGTTCTTC. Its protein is CASSLGTSGRNEQFF.

The CDR3 DNA reads as TGTGCCAGCAGTTTATGGGGGGACAGACATGGGGGCTACACCTTC. Translating gives CASSLWGDRHGGYTF. The chain recombines TRBV27 with TRBJ1-2; 7 nucleotides align to TRBD1. Germline lookup yields CDR1 MNHEY and CDR2 SMNVEV (reference sequence). V shed 1 base, J shed 8 bases, and the junction held 10 bases outside the gene matches. The CDR3 has 15 amino acids.

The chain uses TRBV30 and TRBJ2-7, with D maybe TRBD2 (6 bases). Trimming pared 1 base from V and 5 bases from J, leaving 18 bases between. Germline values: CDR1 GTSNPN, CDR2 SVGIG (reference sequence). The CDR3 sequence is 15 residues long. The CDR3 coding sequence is TGTGCCTGGAGTGGGATCGCGGGGTCCCCCCACGAGCAGTACTTC. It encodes CAWSGIAGSPHEQYF.

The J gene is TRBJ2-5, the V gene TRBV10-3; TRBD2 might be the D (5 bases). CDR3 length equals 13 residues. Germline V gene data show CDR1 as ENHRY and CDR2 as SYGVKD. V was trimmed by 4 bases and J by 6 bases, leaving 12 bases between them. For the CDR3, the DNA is TGTGCCATCAGTGCCGGGGATGAAAAGACCCAGTACTTC. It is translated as CAISAGDEKTQYF.

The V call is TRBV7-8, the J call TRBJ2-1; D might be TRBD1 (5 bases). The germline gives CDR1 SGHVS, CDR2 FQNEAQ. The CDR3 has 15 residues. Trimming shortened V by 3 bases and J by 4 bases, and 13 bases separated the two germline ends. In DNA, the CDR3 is TGTGCCAGCAGCTTCCCAGGGTCGCTATACAATGAGCAGTTCTTC. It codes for CASSFPGSLYNEQFF. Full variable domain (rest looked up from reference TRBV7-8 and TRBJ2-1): GAGVSQSPRYKVAKRGQDVALRCDPISGHVSLFWYQQALGQGPEFLTYFQNEAQLDKSGLPSDRFFAERPEGSVSTLKIQRTQQEDSAVYLCASSFPGSLYNEQFFGPGTRLTVL.

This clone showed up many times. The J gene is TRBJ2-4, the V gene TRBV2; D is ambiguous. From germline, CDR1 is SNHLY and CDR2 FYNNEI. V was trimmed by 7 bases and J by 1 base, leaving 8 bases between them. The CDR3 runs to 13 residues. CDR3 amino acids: CASNQYAKNIQYF. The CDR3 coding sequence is TGTGCCAGCAATCAGTATGCCAAAAACATTCAGTACTTC.

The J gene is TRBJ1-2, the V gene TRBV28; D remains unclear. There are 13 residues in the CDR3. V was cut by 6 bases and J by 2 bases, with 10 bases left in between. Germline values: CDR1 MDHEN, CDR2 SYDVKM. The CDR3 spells CASSSGLNYGYTF. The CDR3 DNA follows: TGTGCCAGCAGCTCCGGACTAAACTATGGCTACACCTTC.

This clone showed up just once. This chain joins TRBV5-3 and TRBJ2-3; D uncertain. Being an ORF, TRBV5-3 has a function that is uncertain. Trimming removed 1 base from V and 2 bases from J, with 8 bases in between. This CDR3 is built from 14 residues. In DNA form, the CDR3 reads TGTGCCAGAAGCTTGAACTCTTCCACAGATACGCAGTATTTT. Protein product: CARSLNSSTDTQYF.

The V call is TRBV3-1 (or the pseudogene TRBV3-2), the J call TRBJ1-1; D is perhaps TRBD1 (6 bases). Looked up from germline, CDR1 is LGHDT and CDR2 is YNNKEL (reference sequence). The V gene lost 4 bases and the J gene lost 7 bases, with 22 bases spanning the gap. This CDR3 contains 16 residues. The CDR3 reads CASSPRTNGGALEAFF. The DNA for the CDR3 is TGTGCCAGCAGCCCTCGGACAAATGGGGGGGCCCTTGAAGCTTTCTTT.

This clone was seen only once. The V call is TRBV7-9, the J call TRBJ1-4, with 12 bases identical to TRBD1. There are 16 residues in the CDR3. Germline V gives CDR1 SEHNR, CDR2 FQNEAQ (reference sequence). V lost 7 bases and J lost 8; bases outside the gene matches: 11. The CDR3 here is CASTKQGQGAGEKLFF. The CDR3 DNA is TGTGCCAGCACCAAACAGGGACAGGGGGCAGGAGAAAAACTGTTTTTT.

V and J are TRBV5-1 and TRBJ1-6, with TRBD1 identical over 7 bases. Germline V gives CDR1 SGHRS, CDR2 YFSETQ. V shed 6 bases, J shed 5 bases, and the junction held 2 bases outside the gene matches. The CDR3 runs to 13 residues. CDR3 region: CASTGQDNSPLHF. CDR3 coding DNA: TGCGCCAGCACTGGACAGGATAATTCACCCCTCCACTTT.

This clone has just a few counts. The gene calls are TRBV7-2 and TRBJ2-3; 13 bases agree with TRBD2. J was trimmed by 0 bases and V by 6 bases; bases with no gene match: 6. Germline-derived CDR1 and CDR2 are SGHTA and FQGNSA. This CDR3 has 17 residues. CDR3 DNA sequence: TGTGCCAGCAGTTGGACTAGCGGGGGTTCTAGCACAGATACGCAGTATTTT. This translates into CASSWTSGGSSTDTQYF.

CDR3 region: CAIAQTQGPNSPLHF. CDR3 sequence (DNA): TGTGCCATCGCCCAAACCCAGGGGCCTAATTCACCCCTCCACTTT. This chain connects TRBV10-3 to TRBJ1-6, with TRBD1 as a possible D gene (6 bases). The CDR3 length is 15 residues. CDR1 and CDR2 (germline): ENHRY, SYGVKD. V lost 8 bases and J 6 bases, leaving 17 bases between the germline ends.